This T cell receptor beta chain was recovered during a study of blood T cells in healthy people across ages. Study-level points and caveats: Per million T cells, TCR beta diversity dropped about linearly as age rose.

Each donor's blood draw was roughly 9.5 milliliters of peripheral blood. Next came a second PCR, run for roughly 6 to 11 cycles, which used a sample-barcoded 5' primer along with a J-beta primer mix. Unique molecular identifiers of 12 random nucleotides labeled each cDNA. TCRdb passed the 5' RACE reads through MiXCR, listing each CDR3 protein once. The sample has about 830,000 distinct CDR3 sequences; 58% are singletons. As for this clonotype: Its target is unknown.

This TCR was recovered from a man aged 25-40 years in good health. Material: blood.

The CDR3 nucleotides read TGTGCCAGCAGTTACTCGGTCGGGAATGAGCAGTTCTTC. Translated, it gives CASSYSVGNEQFF. This chain joins TRBV6-5 and TRBJ2-1; D is ambiguous. Germline V gene sequence: CDR1 MNHEY, CDR2 SVGAGI. CDR3 length equals 13 residues. The V and J ends lost 0 bases and 7 bases respectively, with 7 bases between them.